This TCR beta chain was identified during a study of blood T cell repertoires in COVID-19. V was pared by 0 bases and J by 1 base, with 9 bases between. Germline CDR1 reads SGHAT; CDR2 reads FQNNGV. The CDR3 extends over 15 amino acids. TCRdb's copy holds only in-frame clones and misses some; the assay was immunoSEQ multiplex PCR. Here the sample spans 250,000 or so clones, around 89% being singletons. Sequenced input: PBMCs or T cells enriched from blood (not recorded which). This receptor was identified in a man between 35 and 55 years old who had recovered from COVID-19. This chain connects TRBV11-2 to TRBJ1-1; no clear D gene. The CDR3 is CASSLDTVRNTEAFF. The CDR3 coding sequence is TGTGCCAGCAGCTTAGATACGGTTCGGAACACTGAAGCTTTCTTT.